The 4 T cell receptor beta chains given below trace back to one sample, sequenced in a study of CD8 T cells in ankylosing spondylitis. MiXCR, applied by TCRdb to the 5' RACE reads, yields one record per CDR3 protein. Of roughly 42,000 distinct CDR3 sequences in the sample, approximately 2.6% were seen once. Sequenced input: blood, either unsorted or a sorted T cell fraction (not recorded which). These receptors were obtained from a male donor with ankylosing spondylitis or in good health (not recorded which).

This clonotype was observed many times. This sequence joins TRBV9 and TRBJ1-1; a weak D match, TRBD1 (6 bases). Per germline, CDR1 SGDLS and CDR2 YYNGEE. V shed 3 bases and J shed 4 bases, with 13 bases lying between them. There are 14 residues in the CDR3. Here the CDR3 DNA reads TGTGCCAGCAGCGGACTACAGGGACGCACTGAAGCTTTCTTT. This translates into CASSGLQGRTEAFF.

This clonotype was detected ten times or more. The chain combines TRBV9 with TRBJ2-2, with 13 bases lining up with TRBD2. The CDR3 is made up of 16 amino acids. V was pared by 3 bases and J by 3 bases, with 2 bases of the junction left unmatched. The germline V gene encodes CDR1 SGDLS and CDR2 YYNGEE. In DNA form, the CDR3 reads TGTGCCAGCAGCGAGGGACTAGCGGGACACACCGGGGAGCTGTTTTTT. This translates into CASSEGLAGHTGELFF.

This clonotype has a count of ten or more. This chain uses TRBV9 with TRBJ2-7; D is possibly TRBD1 (5 bases). The CDR3 runs to 13 residues. The germline CDR1 and CDR2 sequences are SGDLS and YYNGEE. V shed 2 bases and J shed 4 bases, with 10 bases lying between them. As DNA, the CDR3 is TGTGCCAGCAGCGTCAGGGTCGATTACGAGCAGTACTTC. This gives the protein CASSVRVDYEQYF.

This clonotype was detected ten times or more. The chain is built from TRBV9 and TRBJ2-2; D is ambiguous. Trimming shortened V by 0 bases and J by 0 bases, and 6 bases separated the two germline ends. CDR1 and CDR2 (germline): SGDLS, YYNGEE. This CDR3 has 15 residues. DNA for the CDR3: TGTGCCAGCAGCGTAGACTCTACGAACACCGGGGAGCTGTTTTTT. Translation gives CASSVDSTNTGELFF.